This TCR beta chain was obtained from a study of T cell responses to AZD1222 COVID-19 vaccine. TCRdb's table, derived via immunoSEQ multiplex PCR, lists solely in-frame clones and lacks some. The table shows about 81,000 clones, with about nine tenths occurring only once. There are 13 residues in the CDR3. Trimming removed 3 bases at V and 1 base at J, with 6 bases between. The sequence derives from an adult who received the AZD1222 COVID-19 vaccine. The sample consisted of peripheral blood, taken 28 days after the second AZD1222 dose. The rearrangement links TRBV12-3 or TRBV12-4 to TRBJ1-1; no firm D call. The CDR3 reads CASSLSTNTEAFF. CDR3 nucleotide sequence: TGTGCCAGCAGTTTGAGTACGAACACTGAAGCTTTCTTT.